The 23 T cell receptor beta chains listed next were all sequenced from one sample in a study of T cell repertoires in cytomegalovirus infection. MiXCR, applied by TCRdb to the reads, yields one record per CDR3 protein. The sample consists of almost 550,000 distinct CDR3 sequences, 16% of them appearing once. The sequenced sample consisted of CD8+ T cells from PBMCs. Every receptor here comes from a human donor in good health (CMV status not recorded). Some clones in this sample may be carry-over from other donors' samples.

The rearrangement links TRBV3-1 to TRBJ2-7, with TRBD2 matching 10 bases. The V gene end was trimmed by 1 base and the J gene end by 1 base; junction bases not matched to a gene: 4. The V gene's germline CDR1 is LGHDT and CDR2 YNNKEL (reference sequence). There are 16 residues in the CDR3. The CDR3 loop is CASSQGLAGVSYEQYF. In DNA, the CDR3 is TGTGCCAGCAGCCAAGGTCTAGCGGGGGTATCCTACGAGCAGTACTTC.

This clonotype was counted between two and nine times. This chain connects TRBV24-1 to TRBJ2-1, with 16 bases fitting TRBD2. The V segment lost 3 bases and the J segment 9 bases; nucleotides outside the gene matches: 4. The CDR3 runs to 16 residues. In germline, CDR1 is KGHDR, CDR2 SFDVKD. The CDR3 is CATSDPGTSGRGEQFF. The CDR3 DNA follows: TGTGCCACCAGTGATCCCGGGACTAGCGGGAGGGGTGAGCAGTTCTTC.

In its sample, this clonotype was seen many times. The J gene is TRBJ2-1, the V gene TRBV7-2, with D unresolved. The length of the CDR3 is 14 residues. Germline CDR1 is SGHTA and CDR2 is FQGNSA. V was pared by 3 bases and J by 4 bases, with 10 bases between. CDR3 bases: TGTGCCAGCAGCTTCGCGGATGGGTACAATGAGCAGTTCTTC. Translation: CASSFADGYNEQFF. Full variable domain (remainder filled in from reference TRBV7-2 and TRBJ2-1): GAGVSQSPSNKVTEKGKDVELRCDPISGHTALYWYRQSLGQGLEFLIYFQGNSAPDKSGLPSDRFSAERTGGSVSTLTIQRTQQEDSAVYLCASSFADGYNEQFFGPGTRLTVL.

In its sample, this clonotype was seen a few times. The chain carries TRBV28 and TRBJ1-5; TRBD1 agrees at 7 bases. Germline values: CDR1 MDHEN, CDR2 SYDVKM. This CDR3 is built from 14 residues. J gave up 9 bases and V 6 bases, and 11 bases lay outside the gene matches. The CDR3 region has the DNA TGTGCCAGCAGACGGGGACAGCACCCACGGCCCCAGCATTTT. Its protein is CASRRGQHPRPQHF.

This clonotype was observed many times. The J gene is TRBJ2-7, the V gene TRBV28; 9 positions agree with TRBD1. V gave up 6 bases and J gave up 5 bases; unmatched junction bases: 11. CDR1 is MDHEN and CDR2 is SYDVKM in the germline V gene. The CDR3 spans 15 residues. The CDR3 DNA reads as TGTGCCAGCAGGGGCCCGGGACAGGGAGTCCACGAGCAGTACTTC. As protein: CASRGPGQGVHEQYF.

This clonotype was seen more than once but under ten times. The chain combines TRBV2 with TRBJ2-7; TRBD1 matches 8 bases. CDR1 and CDR2 (germline): SNHLY, FYNNEI. This CDR3 contains 14 residues. The ends lost 7 bases at V and 6 bases at J; junction bases unmatched: 11. CDR3 in amino acids: CASMYRTGFSEQYF. The CDR3 DNA is TGTGCCAGCATGTACAGGACAGGGTTCTCCGAGCAGTACTTC.

A few counts support this clonotype. This chain joins TRBV5-1 and TRBJ2-3; 10 positions agree with TRBD2. Trimming at V came to 0 bases and at J to 2 bases, leaving 6 bases not matched to a gene. Germline-derived CDR1 and CDR2 are SGHRS and YFSETQ. CDR3 length equals 17 residues. This chain's CDR3 is CASSLEREGIITDTQYF. DNA of the CDR3: TGCGCCAGCAGCTTGGAGCGGGAGGGAATAATCACAGATACGCAGTATTTT.

This clonotype was seen more than once but under ten times. J is TRBJ2-3 and V is TRBV5-6, with 8 bases aligning to TRBD1. The germline V gene encodes CDR1 SGHDT and CDR2 YYEEEE. The CDR3 is made up of 14 amino acids. V gave up 2 bases and J gave up 4 bases; unmatched junction bases: 3. The CDR3 region is CASSFRGRADTQYF. CDR3 nucleotide sequence: TGTGCCAGCAGCTTCAGGGGGCGTGCAGATACGCAGTATTTT.

The rearrangement uses TRBV28 and TRBJ2-1; D not resolved. Germline lookup yields CDR1 MDHEN and CDR2 SYDVKM. Trimming took off 10 bases at V and 0 bases at J, with 13 bases between the two ends. The CDR3 is 14 residues long. The CDR3 sequence: CATTARSSYNEQFF. The CDR3 DNA follows: TGTGCCACCACGGCGCGGAGCTCCTACAATGAGCAGTTCTTC.

This clonotype was seen more than once but under ten times. The J gene is TRBJ1-1, the V gene TRBV19, with a tentative D call TRBD1 (6 bases). Trimming pared 5 bases from V and 0 bases from J, leaving 19 bases between. CDR1 LNHDA and CDR2 SQIVND come from the germline V gene (reference sequence). This CDR3 comprises 17 residues. The CDR3 DNA reads TGTGCCAGTAGTCGGTGGCAGGGGCTAGGGGTGAACACTGAAGCTTTCTTT. It specifies CASSRWQGLGVNTEAFF.

This clonotype was counted ten times or more. The chain links TRBV11-1 to TRBJ2-5; the match to TRBD2 covers 11 bases. CDR1 and CDR2 (germline): SGHAT, FQDESV (reference sequence). The CDR3 is made up of 16 amino acids. Losses at the gene ends were 3 bases for V and 1 base for J; bases not matched to a gene: 4. CDR3 region: CASSFPLAGGQETQYF. CDR3 sequence (DNA): TGTGCCAGCAGCTTCCCCCTAGCGGGGGGCCAAGAGACCCAGTACTTC.

Comments on this clonotype: This clone may be a read error of a much larger clone one base away. The chain uses TRBV12-3 or TRBV12-4 and TRBJ1-4, with 8 bases aligning to TRBD1. This CDR3 is built from 16 residues. The trim removed 10 bases at V and 0 bases at J, leaving 10 bases unmatched. The CDR3 region has the DNA TGTGCCAACAACAACAGGGGGAAGGCAACTAATGAAAAACTGTTTTTT. This translates into CANNNRGKATNEKLFF.

Many counts were recorded for this clonotype. The V gene is TRBV27, the J gene TRBJ2-7; 13 bases align to TRBD2. The length of the CDR3 is 19 residues. Germline-derived CDR1 and CDR2 are MNHEY and SMNVEV (reference sequence). V lost 5 bases to trimming and J lost 0 bases; unmatched junction nucleotides: 13. This chain's CDR3 is CASSLHQLAGGPSSYEQYF. In DNA, the CDR3 is TGTGCCAGCAGTCTCCATCAACTAGCGGGAGGGCCTAGCTCCTACGAGCAGTACTTC.

This clonotype occurred many times. The J gene is TRBJ2-1, the V gene TRBV19; D gene uncertain. The length of the CDR3 is 12 residues. Per germline, CDR1 LNHDA and CDR2 SQIVND (reference sequence). V lost 4 bases and J lost 11, with 12 bases in between. This chain's CDR3 is CASSSGPEKQFF. Written as DNA, the CDR3 is TGTGCCAGTAGTAGCGGTCCTGAGAAGCAGTTCTTC.

In its sample, this clonotype was seen a few times. This chain uses TRBV5-1 with TRBJ2-1, with D possibly matching TRBD2 (5 bases). Germline lookup yields CDR1 SGHRS and CDR2 YFSETQ. The CDR3 totals 16 residues. The V and J ends lost 8 bases and 6 bases respectively, with 24 bases between them. The CDR3 DNA is TGCGCCAGTTGTTGGTTAGGAGGTTCCGCCTGCAATGAGCAGTTCTTC. Its protein is CASCWLGGSACNEQFF.

The chain combines TRBV14 with TRBJ1-6; TRBD1 agrees at 11 bases. The CDR3 totals 16 residues. J lost 5 bases, V lost 3 bases, and 3 bases had no gene match. Germline CDR1 and CDR2: SGHDN and FVKESK. In DNA, the CDR3 is TGTGCCAGCAGCCACAGGACAGGGGGCGATAATTCACCCCTCCACTTT. It codes for CASSHRTGGDNSPLHF.

The V gene is TRBV28, the J gene TRBJ2-1; 8 bases are shared with TRBD2. The germline gives CDR1 MDHEN, CDR2 SYDVKM. V lost 5 bases to trimming and J lost 8 bases; unmatched junction nucleotides: 8. The length of the CDR3 is 14 residues. The CDR3 sequence: CASSPPGRAYEQFF. The CDR3, as DNA: TGTGCCAGCAGTCCCCCCGGGAGGGCCTATGAGCAGTTCTTC.

This clonotype occurred many times. V is TRBV6-5 and J is TRBJ1-1; 8 bases match TRBD1. The CDR3 covers 14 residues. V trimming: 7 bases; J trimming: 4 bases; junction bases outside the gene matches: 8. Germline V gene sequence: CDR1 MNHEY, CDR2 SVGAGI. For the CDR3, the DNA is TGTGCCAGCAAAGCGACAGGGGAGGCCACTGAAGCTTTCTTT. Encoded protein: CASKATGEATEAFF.

This chain uses TRBV20-1 with TRBJ2-1, with D possibly matching TRBD1 (5 bases). Germline-derived CDR1 and CDR2 are DFQATT and SNEGSKA (reference sequence). Trimming removed 8 bases at V and 7 bases at J, with 18 bases between. This CDR3 comprises 13 residues. CDR3 bases: TGCAGTACCACGTCAGGGCCTTGGAATGAGCAGTTCTTC. It specifies CSTTSGPWNEQFF.

The chain recombines TRBV6-2 or TRBV6-3 with TRBJ2-5, with 12 bases aligning to TRBD2. Germline CDR1 MNHEY, CDR2 SVGEGT. This CDR3 has 14 amino acids. The ends lost 5 bases at V and 5 bases at J; junction bases unmatched: 3. The CDR3 spells CASSPSGGAETQYF. CDR3 DNA sequence: TGTGCCAGCAGTCCTAGCGGGGGGGCTGAGACCCAGTACTTC.

This clonotype was counted a few times. J is TRBJ2-5 and V is TRBV20-1, with D tentatively TRBD2 (5 bases). In germline, CDR1 is DFQATT, CDR2 SNEGSKA (reference sequence). The length of the CDR3 is 16 residues. With 3 bases removed from V and 3 bases from J, the gap between germline ends came to 20 bases. The CDR3 loop reads CSASWTGGSWEETQYF. As DNA, the CDR3 is TGCAGTGCTAGTTGGACCGGTGGGAGTTGGGAAGAGACCCAGTACTTC.

This clonotype was picked up many times. This rearrangement joins TRBV12-3 or TRBV12-4 to TRBJ2-7; possibly TRBD1 for D (6 bases). This CDR3 has 16 residues. V lost 6 bases and J lost 0, with 18 bases in between. CDR3: CASSLSANRASYEQYF. CDR3 nucleotide sequence: TGTGCCAGCAGCCTAAGCGCCAACAGGGCCTCCTACGAGCAGTACTTC.

In its sample, this clonotype was seen many times. The chain employs TRBV6-1 and TRBJ2-7; TRBD2 might be the D (5 bases). V was clipped by 8 bases and J by 4 bases, with 21 bases between them. Germline assignment: CDR1 MNHNS and CDR2 SASEGT. The CDR3 has 15 amino acids. The DNA for the CDR3 is TGTGCCAGCCGGACTGACTCCGACTCTCCTTACGAGCAGTACTTC. Amino acid sequence: CASRTDSDSPYEQYF.